The entry below describes one T cell receptor (beta chain). What it recognizes is unknown. The V end lost 7 bases, the J end lost 8 bases, and 14 bases lay between the germline ends. This CDR3 is built from 12 residues. CDR1 and CDR2 from the germline V gene are MDHEN and SYDVKM. Co-extraction yielded RNA and DNA from about 20-30 mg of unsorted bulk tissue. HBV chronically infected the treatment-naive patients. These data come from a study of tumor-infiltrating lymphocytes in primary liver carcinoma. About the research overall: Tissue type made little difference to sample yields of roughly 3.5 to 7.5 million productive TCRbeta reads. The study's findings and limits: Representation across all five tumor regions was limited to only about 7.5-25% of top clones. Tumor tissue displayed a significantly greater top-250-clone fraction than blood (p = 0.039).

TCR beta cDNA was prepared out of around 460 ng total RNA by means of a constant-region primer. Each TCR beta library was derived from three nested multiplex PCR rounds that employed slightly modified ARM-PCR. Each of the first two PCR rounds ran approximately 11 cycles with TRBV1-TRBV30 forward and C-beta reverse primers. TCRdb called the multiplex PCR reads again in MiXCR, with one record for every CDR3 protein. The sample has around 100,000 distinct CDR3 sequences, around two thirds seen once; the top ten hold more than 8%. This chain links TRBV28 with TRBJ2-5; no definite D call. Sequenced: liver tumor tissue from sampling region 5. The subset denotes: tumor region T5, tumor centre. The sequence derives from an older woman with primary liver carcinoma and hepatitis B virus infection. The CDR3 reads CASTPWMGTQYF. The CDR3 coding sequence is TGTGCCAGCACCCCCTGGATGGGTACCCAGTACTTC. The complete variable domain, with remaining parts taken from reference TRBV28 and TRBJ2-5, reads DVKVTQSSRYLVKRTGEKVFLECVQDMDHENMFWYRQDPGLGLRLIYFSYDVKMKEKGDIPEGYSVSREKKERFSLILESASTNQTSMYLCASTPWMGTQYFGPGTRLLVL.